One and the same sample provided the 11 T cell receptor beta chains below, sequenced in a study of OX40 agonist ivuxolimab in advanced cancers. TCRdb keeps only in-frame clones here, not all; method: immunoSEQ multiplex PCR. The sample lists 70,000 to 95,000 clones, approximately 82% seen once, with about 0.73% in the top ten. The starting material was CD4+ or CD8+ T cells sorted from blood, obtained in a trial of the OX40 agonist ivuxolimab. Every receptor here comes from an adult with an advanced solid tumor such as melanoma, head and neck, liver or kidney cancer.

In its sample, this clone was seen once. The V and J genes are TRBV6-1 and TRBJ1-2, with 10 nucleotides matching TRBD1. Trimming removed 1 base from V and 5 bases from J; junction bases left unmatched: 1. The CDR3 sequence is 14 residues long. Looked up from germline, CDR1 is MNHNS and CDR2 is SASEGT. CDR3 protein: CASSEGQGAYGYTF. DNA for the CDR3: TGTGCCAGCAGTGAAGGACAGGGGGCGTATGGCTACACCTTC.

The chain is built from TRBV5-4 and TRBJ2-7; no reliable D call. Looked up from germline, CDR1 is SGHNT and CDR2 is YYREEE (reference sequence). The CDR3 consists of 15 residues. V lost 5 bases, J lost 0 bases, and 15 bases lay in between. The CDR3: CASSPGPPSSYEQYF. The DNA for the CDR3 is TGTGCCAGCAGTCCTGGACCGCCGAGCTCCTACGAGCAGTACTTC.

The rearrangement links TRBV15 to TRBJ2-7; D unclear. V shed 2 bases and J shed 5 bases, with 13 bases lying between them. Germline V gene lookup returns CDR1 LNHNV and CDR2 YYDKDF (reference sequence). The length of the CDR3 is 14 residues. Written as DNA, the CDR3 is TGTGCCACCAGCAGACGTTTGGGTATGAACGAGCAGTACTTC. As protein: CATSRRLGMNEQYF.

The V and J genes are TRBV28 and TRBJ1-5; D call uncertain. CDR3 length: 14 residues. Germline V gives CDR1 MDHEN, CDR2 SYDVKM. The germline V and J ends were trimmed by 5 bases and 2 bases, with 10 bases remaining between them. The CDR3 sequence: CASSPRHGNQPQHF. The CDR3 DNA sequence: TGTGCCAGCAGTCCAAGACACGGCAATCAGCCCCAGCATTTT.

The chain links TRBV7-6 to TRBJ1-2, with 7 bases lining up with TRBD1. J lost 5 bases, V lost 4 bases, and 7 bases had no gene match. The germline gives CDR1 SGHVS, CDR2 FNYEAQ. This CDR3 is built from 14 residues. In DNA form, the CDR3 reads TGTGCCAGCAGCTCAGGGGGGACCGGATATGGCTACACCTTC. Translated: CASSSGGTGYGYTF. The entire variable domain, with the rest obtained from reference TRBV7-6 and TRBJ1-2, is as follows: GAGVSQSPRYKVTKRGQDVALRCDPISGHVSLYWYRQALGQGPEFLTYFNYEAQQDKSGLPNDRFSAERPEGSISTLTIQRTEQRDSAMYRCASSSGGTGYGYTFGSGTRLTVV.

The chain is built from TRBV18 and TRBJ2-2; D possibly matches TRBD1 or TRBD2 (5 bases each). CDR3 length equals 15 residues. CDR1 and CDR2 (germline): KGHSH, LQKENI. V lost 3 bases and J lost 5, with 13 bases in between. This CDR3 is CASSPRPGPTGELFF. The CDR3 coding sequence is TGTGCCAGCTCACCGAGGCCGGGGCCGACCGGGGAGCTGTTTTTT.

This clone was seen only a few times. The gene calls are TRBV10-2 and TRBJ2-5; 8 bases fit TRBD1. CDR1 is WSHSY and CDR2 is SAAADI in the germline V gene. V shed 3 bases and J 5 bases; nucleotides not matched to a gene: 8. This CDR3 is built from 15 residues. The CDR3 is CASSEPSGGLETQYF. The DNA of the CDR3 is TGCGCCAGCAGTGAACCCTCAGGGGGCTTGGAGACCCAGTACTTC.

The chain couples TRBV7-2 to TRBJ2-1; no clear D. V shed 5 bases and J shed 0 bases, with 11 bases lying between them. The CDR3 is made up of 15 amino acids. CDR1 is SGHTA, CDR2 FQGNSA, per germline. CDR3 amino acids: CASSLLASSYNEQFF. The CDR3, as DNA: TGTGCCAGCAGCCTATTAGCTAGCTCCTACAATGAGCAGTTCTTC.

The rearrangement links TRBV6-5 to TRBJ2-5; tentative D call: TRBD1 (6 bases). Germline loops: CDR1 MNHEY, CDR2 SVGAGI. The CDR3 sequence is 13 residues long. Trimming removed 2 bases at V and 3 bases at J, with 7 bases between. For the CDR3, the DNA is TGTGCCAGCAGTTACAGGGGGAAAGAGACCCAGTACTTC. This gives the protein CASSYRGKETQYF.

The gene calls are TRBV20-1 and TRBJ2-7; D is perhaps TRBD1 (6 bases). Per the germline V gene, CDR1 is DFQATT and CDR2 is SNEGSKA (reference sequence). The V end was cut by 6 bases, the J end by 4 bases, with 10 bases between. This CDR3 has 11 amino acids. This CDR3 is CSAQGQYEQYF. For the CDR3, the DNA is TGCAGTGCCCAGGGACAATACGAGCAGTACTTC.

The CDR3 DNA is TGTGCCAGCAGCTCCCAGGGGGGATCCCTGAAGACCCAGTACTTC. Translation: CASSSQGGSLKTQYF. The chain has TRBV5-4 and TRBJ2-5; weak D call: TRBD1 (7 bases). The CDR3 runs 15 residues. The V end was cut by 3 bases, the J end by 6 bases, with 18 bases between. Germline CDR1 is SGHNT and CDR2 is YYREEE (reference sequence).